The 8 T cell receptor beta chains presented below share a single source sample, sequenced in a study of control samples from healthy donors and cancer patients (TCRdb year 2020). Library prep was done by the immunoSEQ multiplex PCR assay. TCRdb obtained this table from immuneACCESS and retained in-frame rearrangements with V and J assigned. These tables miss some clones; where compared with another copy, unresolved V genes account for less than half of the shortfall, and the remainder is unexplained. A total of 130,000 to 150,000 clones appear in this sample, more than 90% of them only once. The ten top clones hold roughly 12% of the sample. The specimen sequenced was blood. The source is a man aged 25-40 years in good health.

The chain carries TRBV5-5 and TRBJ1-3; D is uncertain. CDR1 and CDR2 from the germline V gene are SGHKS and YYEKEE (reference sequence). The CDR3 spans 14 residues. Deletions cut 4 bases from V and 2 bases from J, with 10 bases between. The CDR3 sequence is CASSPAGPGNTIYF. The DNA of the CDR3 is TGTGCCAGCAGCCCCGCTGGGCCTGGAAACACCATATATTTT. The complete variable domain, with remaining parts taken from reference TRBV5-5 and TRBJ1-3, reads DAGVTQSPTHLIKTRGQQVTLRCSPISGHKSVSWYQQVLGQGPQFIFQYYEKEERGRGNFPDRFSARQFPNYSSELNVNALLLGDSALYLCASSPAGPGNTIYFGEGSWLTVV.

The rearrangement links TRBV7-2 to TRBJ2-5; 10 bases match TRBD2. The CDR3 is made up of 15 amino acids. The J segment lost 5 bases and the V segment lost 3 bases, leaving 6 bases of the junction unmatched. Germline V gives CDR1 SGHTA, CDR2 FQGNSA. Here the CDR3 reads CASSFVASGSETQYF. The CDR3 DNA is TGTGCCAGCAGCTTTGTGGCTAGCGGGAGTGAGACCCAGTACTTC.

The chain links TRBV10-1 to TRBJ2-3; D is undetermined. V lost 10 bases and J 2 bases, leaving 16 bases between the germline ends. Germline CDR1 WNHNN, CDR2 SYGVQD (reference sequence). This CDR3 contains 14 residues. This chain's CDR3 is CATNRRTFTDTQYF. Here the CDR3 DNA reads TGCGCCACCAATCGAAGAACATTCACAGATACGCAGTATTTT.

The CDR3 loop reads CASSVWSSYNSPLHF. CDR3 sequence (DNA): TGTGCCAGCAGTGTTTGGAGCTCCTATAATTCACCCCTCCACTTT. This chain links TRBV25-1 with TRBJ1-6, with D unclear. This CDR3 contains 15 residues. CDR1 MGHDK and CDR2 SYGVNS come from the germline V gene. V was clipped by 4 bases and J by 0 bases, with 7 bases between them.

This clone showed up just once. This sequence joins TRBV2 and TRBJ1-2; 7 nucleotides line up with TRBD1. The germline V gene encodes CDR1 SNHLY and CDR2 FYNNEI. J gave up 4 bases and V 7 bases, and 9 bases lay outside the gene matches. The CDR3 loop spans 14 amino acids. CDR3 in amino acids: CASMRRQGVYGYTF. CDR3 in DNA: TGTGCCAGCATGAGGCGGCAGGGGGTCTATGGCTACACCTTC.

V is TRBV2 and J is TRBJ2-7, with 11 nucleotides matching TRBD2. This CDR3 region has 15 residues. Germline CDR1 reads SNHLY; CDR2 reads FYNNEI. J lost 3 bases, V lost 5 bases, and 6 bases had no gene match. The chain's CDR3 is CASSSGLAVDYEQYF. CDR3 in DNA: TGTGCCAGCAGTTCGGGACTAGCGGTAGACTACGAGCAGTACTTC. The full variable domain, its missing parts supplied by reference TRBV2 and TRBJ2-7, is EPEVTQTPSHQVTQMGQEVILRCVPISNHLYFYWYRQILGQKVEFLVSFYNNEISEKSEIFDDQFSVERPDGSNFTLKIRSTKLEDSAMYFCASSSGLAVDYEQYFGPGTRLTVT.

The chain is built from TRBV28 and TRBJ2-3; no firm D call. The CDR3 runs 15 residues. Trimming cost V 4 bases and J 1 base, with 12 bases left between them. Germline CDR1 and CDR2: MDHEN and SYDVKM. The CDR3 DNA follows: TGTGCCAGCAGTTCACCTGCTAGGGGCACAGATACGCAGTATTTT. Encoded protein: CASSSPARGTDTQYF.

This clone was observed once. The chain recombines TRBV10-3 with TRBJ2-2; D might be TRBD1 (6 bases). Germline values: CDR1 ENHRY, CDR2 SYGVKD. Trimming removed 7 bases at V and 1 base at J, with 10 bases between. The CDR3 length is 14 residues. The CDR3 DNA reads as TGTGCCATCAATTCAGGGGTGAACACCGGGGAGCTGTTTTTT. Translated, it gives CAINSGVNTGELFF.